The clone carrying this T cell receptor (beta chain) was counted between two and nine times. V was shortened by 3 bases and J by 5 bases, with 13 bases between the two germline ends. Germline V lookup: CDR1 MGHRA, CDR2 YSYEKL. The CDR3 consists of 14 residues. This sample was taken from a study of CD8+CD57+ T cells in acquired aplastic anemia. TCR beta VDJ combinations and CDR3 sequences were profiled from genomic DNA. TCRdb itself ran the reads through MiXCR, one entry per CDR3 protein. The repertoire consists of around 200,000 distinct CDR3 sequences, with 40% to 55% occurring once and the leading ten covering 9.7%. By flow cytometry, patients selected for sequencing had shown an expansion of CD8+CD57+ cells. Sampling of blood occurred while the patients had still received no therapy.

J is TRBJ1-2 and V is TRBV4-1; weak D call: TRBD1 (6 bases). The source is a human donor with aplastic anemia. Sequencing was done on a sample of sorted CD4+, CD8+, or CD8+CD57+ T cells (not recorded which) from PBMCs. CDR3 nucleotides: TGCGCCAGCAGCCAGCAAACCCAGGGGTATGGCTACACCTTC. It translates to CASSQQTQGYGYTF.